The T cell receptor beta chain described here comes from a study of blood T cell repertoires in COVID-19. Whole-study context: Both acute and convalescent COVID-19 samples were obtained from the United States, Italy and Spain.

Measured with immunoSEQ multiplex PCR; TCRdb has only the in-frame clones, and not every one. The sample records tens of thousands of clones, approximately 86% being singletons. The ends were cut back, 5 bases at V and 1 base at J, with 14 bases in the middle. This CDR3 region has 15 residues. Looked up from germline, CDR1 is SGHRS and CDR2 is YFSETQ. The sample consisted of peripheral blood. The V and J genes are TRBV5-1 and TRBJ2-3; a weak D match, TRBD2 (7 bases). The sequence was obtained from a woman older than 75 with acute or convalescent COVID-19. The DNA of the CDR3 is TGCGCCAGCAGAAGGGGAGGGGGAGGCACAGATACGCAGTATTTT. This codes for CASRRGGGGTDTQYF.